This T cell receptor (beta chain) was obtained from a study of blood T cell repertoires in COVID-19. How the authors handled the data: It was from reference gene primer amplification that nucleated cell counts were estimated. Repertoires were generated with immunoSEQ multiplex PCR, while TCRdb's copy carries only in-frame clones and drops some. V and J calls and clone size follow that table, whereas D and trimming were derived from the DNA. Of 55,000 or so clones listed, around 80% were seen once; the top ten hold 15% to 20%. This CDR3 is built from 15 residues. CDR1 and CDR2 (germline): SGHNT, YYREEE (reference sequence). V shed 0 bases and J shed 0 bases, with 9 bases lying between them.

This sequence was found in a man aged 30 to 39 with COVID-19, enrolled during active disease. The gene calls are TRBV5-4 and TRBJ1-1, with unresolved D. The specimen was peripheral blood. This chain's CDR3 is CASSLGSVMNTEAFF. DNA of the CDR3: TGTGCCAGCAGCTTGGGCAGTGTCATGAACACTGAAGCTTTCTTT.